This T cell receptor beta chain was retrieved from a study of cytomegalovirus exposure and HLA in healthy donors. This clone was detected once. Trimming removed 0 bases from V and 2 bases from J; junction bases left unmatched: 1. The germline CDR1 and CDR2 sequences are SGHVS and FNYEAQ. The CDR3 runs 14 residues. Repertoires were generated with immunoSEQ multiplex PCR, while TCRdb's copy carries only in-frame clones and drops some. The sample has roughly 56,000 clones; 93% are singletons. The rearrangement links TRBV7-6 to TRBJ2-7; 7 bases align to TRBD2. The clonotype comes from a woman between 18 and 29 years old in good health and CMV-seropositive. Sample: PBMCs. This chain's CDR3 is CASSLAGGAYEQYF. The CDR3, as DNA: TGTGCCAGCAGCTTAGCGGGGGGGGCCTACGAGCAGTACTTC.